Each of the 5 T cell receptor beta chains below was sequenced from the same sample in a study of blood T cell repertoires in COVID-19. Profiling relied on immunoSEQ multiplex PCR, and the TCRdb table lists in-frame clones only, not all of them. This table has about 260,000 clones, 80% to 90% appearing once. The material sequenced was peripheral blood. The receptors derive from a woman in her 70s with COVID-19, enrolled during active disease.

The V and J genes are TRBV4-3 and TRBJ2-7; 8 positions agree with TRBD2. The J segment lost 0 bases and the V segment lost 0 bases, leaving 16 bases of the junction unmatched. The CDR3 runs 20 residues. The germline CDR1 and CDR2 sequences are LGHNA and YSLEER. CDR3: CASSQDLPGFQSGSSYEQYF. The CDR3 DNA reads TGCGCCAGCAGCCAAGATCTTCCGGGATTCCAAAGCGGGAGCTCCTACGAGCAGTACTTC.

CDR3 loop: CASSIETGRNQPQHF. For the CDR3, the DNA is TGTGCCAGCTCTATCGAGACAGGGAGGAATCAGCCCCAGCATTTT. The rearrangement uses TRBV6-5 and TRBJ1-5; 7 bases are a match to TRBD1. CDR1 is MNHEY, CDR2 SVGAGI, per germline. Trimming at V came to 8 bases and at J to 4 bases, leaving 11 bases not matched to a gene. This CDR3 comprises 15 residues.

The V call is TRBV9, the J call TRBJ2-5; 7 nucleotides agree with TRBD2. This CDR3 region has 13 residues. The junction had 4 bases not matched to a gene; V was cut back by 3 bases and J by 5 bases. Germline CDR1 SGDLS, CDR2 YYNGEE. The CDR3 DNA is TGTGCCAGCAGCGACGGGACTATGGAGACCCAGTACTTC. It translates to CASSDGTMETQYF. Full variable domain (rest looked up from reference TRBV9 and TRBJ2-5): DSGVTQTPKHLITATGQRVTLRCSPRSGDLSVYWYQQSLDQGLQFLIQYYNGEERAKGNILERFSAQQFPDLHSELNLSSLELGDSALYFCASSDGTMETQYFGPGTRLLVL.

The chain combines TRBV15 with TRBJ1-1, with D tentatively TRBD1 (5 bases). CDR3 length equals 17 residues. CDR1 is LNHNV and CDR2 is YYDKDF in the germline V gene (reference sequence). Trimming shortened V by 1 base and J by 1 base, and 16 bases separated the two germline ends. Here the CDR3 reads CATSRGRGRDSNTEAFF. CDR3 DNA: TGTGCCACCAGCAGAGGTCGGGGAAGGGACTCGAACACTGAAGCTTTCTTT.

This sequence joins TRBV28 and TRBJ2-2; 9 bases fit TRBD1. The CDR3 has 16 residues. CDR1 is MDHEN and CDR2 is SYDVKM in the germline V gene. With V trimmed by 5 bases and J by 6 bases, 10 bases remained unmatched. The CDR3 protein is CASSILHRGLAGELFF. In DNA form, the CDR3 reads TGTGCCAGCAGTATACTTCACAGGGGGCTTGCCGGGGAGCTGTTTTTT.